The 9 T cell receptor beta chains below come from one sample, sequenced in a study of T cell responses to AZD1222 COVID-19 vaccine. Generated by immunoSEQ multiplex PCR, the TCRdb table keeps only in-frame clones and is missing some. This table has around 110,000 clones, 87% appearing once. The material was peripheral blood, obtained on day 0 of AZD1222 vaccination. These receptors came from an adult in good health.

The chain employs TRBV19 and TRBJ1-4, with D possibly being TRBD1 (5 bases). This CDR3 contains 13 residues. From germline, CDR1 is LNHDA and CDR2 SQIVND (reference sequence). V lost 7 bases and J lost 8, with 14 bases in between. The CDR3 nucleotides are TGTGCCAGTACAGGGACTCCGCGAGAAAAACTGTTTTTT. Its protein product is CASTGTPREKLFF.

The count of this clone is one. The genes are TRBV29-1 and TRBJ2-5; weak D call: TRBD2 (5 bases). The CDR3 length is 15 residues. The ends were cut back, 2 bases at V and 4 bases at J, with 17 bases in the middle. Germline V gene lookup returns CDR1 SQVTM and CDR2 ANQGSEA. As DNA, the CDR3 is TGCAGCGTTGAATGGGCGGGCAGCCTCGGAGAGACCCAGTACTTC. It encodes CSVEWAGSLGETQYF.

This clone came up once. The chain carries TRBV10-3 and TRBJ1-6, with a tentative D call TRBD1 (5 bases). Trimming cost V 0 bases and J 7 bases, with 10 bases left between them. Germline V gives CDR1 ENHRY, CDR2 SYGVKD. The CDR3 totals 15 residues. The CDR3 DNA reads as TGTGCCATCAGTGAGTCGGGACCCCTAAATTCACCCCTCCACTTT. Its protein product is CAISESGPLNSPLHF.

The rearrangement joins TRBV28 to TRBJ2-5; TRBD1 matches 9 bases. The CDR3 covers 18 residues. With 6 bases clipped from V and 4 bases from J, the junction kept 18 bases outside the gene matches. CDR1 is MDHEN, CDR2 SYDVKM, per germline. The CDR3 nucleotides are TGTGCCAGCAGCTTTTTCCCCCCCGGGACAGGGACGTCAGAGACCCAGTACTTC. Translated: CASSFFPPGTGTSETQYF.

The chain is built from TRBV5-4 and TRBJ2-7, with D tentatively TRBD1 (6 bases). The CDR3 runs 12 residues. The germline V gene encodes CDR1 SGHNT and CDR2 YYREEE (reference sequence). The V gene lost 3 bases and the J gene lost 3 bases, with 7 bases spanning the gap. The CDR3 loop is CASSSDSYEQYF. As DNA, the CDR3 is TGTGCCAGCAGCTCGGACAGCTACGAGCAGTACTTC.

V gene TRBV5-5 combines with J gene TRBJ2-7; D is uncertain. Trimming stripped 0 bases from V and 4 bases from J, with 14 bases between. Germline CDR1 is SGHKS and CDR2 is YYEKEE (reference sequence). There are 15 residues in the CDR3. The CDR3 DNA reads as TGTGCCAGCAGCTTGGCCAAGGGCCCAGGATACGAGCAGTACTTC. Translating it yields CASSLAKGPGYEQYF.

The genes are TRBV7-3 and TRBJ1-1; TRBD1 might be the D (5 bases). The CDR3 is 15 amino acids. Trimming cost V 2 bases and J 1 base, with 11 bases left between them. Germline CDR1 SGHTA, CDR2 FQGTGA. The CDR3 region is CASSLWGDANTEAFF. The CDR3 nucleotides read TGTGCCAGCAGCTTATGGGGGGATGCGAACACTGAAGCTTTCTTT. Full variable domain (outside the CDR3, taken from reference TRBV7-3 and TRBJ1-1): GAGVSQTPSNKVTEKGKYVELRCDPISGHTALYWYRQSLGQGPEFLIYFQGTGAADDSGLPNDRFFAVRPEGSVSTLKIQRTERGDSAVYLCASSLWGDANTEAFFGQGTRLTVV.

The chain carries TRBV7-8 and TRBJ2-7; weak D call: TRBD2 (8 bases). With 3 bases removed from V and 0 bases from J, the gap between germline ends came to 18 bases. CDR3 size: 17 residues. Germline lookup yields CDR1 SGHVS and CDR2 FQNEAQ. The CDR3 region has the DNA TGTGCCAGCAGCTTCGGGGGGGGGACAGCAGTCTCCTACGAGCAGTACTTC. It codes for CASSFGGGTAVSYEQYF.

The chain links TRBV29-1 to TRBJ2-1, with D maybe TRBD2 (6 bases). This CDR3 is built from 14 residues. In germline, CDR1 is SQVTM, CDR2 ANQGSEA. Between the trimmed V and J ends, which lost 1 base and 5 bases, there was a span of 12 bases. CDR3 sequence: CSVEGGDWDNEQFF. Here the CDR3 DNA reads TGCAGCGTTGAAGGGGGGGATTGGGACAATGAGCAGTTCTTC.